The rows below give T cell receptor beta chains drawn from one sample of a study of blood T cell repertoires in COVID-19. Profiling relied on immunoSEQ multiplex PCR, and the TCRdb table lists in-frame clones only, not all of them. The sample has fewer than 350,000 clones; 70% to 90% are singletons. What was sequenced was peripheral blood. The receptors come from a woman aged 45-65 years who had recovered from COVID-19. CDR3s include the opening cysteine and the closing phenylalanine or tryptophan. A D gene is named only where the DNA matches it firmly. Size is omitted from some rows. Given values are once, few, many or a class for expanded clones.

TRBJ2-1,TRBD2,TRBV6-1,.,CASSEFLAGGFNEQFF,TGTGCCAGCAGTGAGTTTCTAGCGGGGGGGTTTAATGAGCAGTTCTTC
TRBJ1-2,.,TRBV3-1/TRBV3-2,.,CASSQDVSGSLVGYTF,TGTGCCAGCAGCCAAGATGTGTCGGGGAGTCTAGTGGGCTACACCTTC
TRBJ2-5,.,TRBV3-1/TRBV3-2,.,CASSPNGTCKETQYF,TGTGCCAGCAGCCCGAATGGGACATGTAAAGAGACCCAGTACTTC
TRBJ2-3,.,TRBV2,.,CASSTRRDFGGGDTQYF,TGTGCCAGCTCCACCAGGAGGGACTTCGGTGGCGGGGATACGCAGTATTTT
TRBJ1-2,TRBD1,TRBV15,.,CATSRGGTGNYGYTF,TGTGCCACCAGCAGAGGCGGGACAGGGAACTATGGCTACACCTTC
TRBJ1-1,.,TRBV15,.,CATSDGGGVNTEAFF,TGTGCCACCAGTGATGGGGGGGGTGTGAACACTGAAGCTTTCTTT
TRBJ2-3,.,TRBV19,.,CASSLLSGSGTDTQYF,TGTGCCAGTAGTCTTCTTTCCGGGAGTGGCACAGATACGCAGTATTTT
TRBJ2-7,TRBD2,TRBV6-6,.,CASSLLAGGREQYF,TGTGCCAGCAGTTTACTAGCGGGGGGGCGAGAGCAGTACTTC
TRBJ1-5,.,TRBV6-1,.,CASSGGAGLYSQPQHF,TGTGCCAGCAGTGGTGGGGCAGGGCTGTACAGTCAGCCCCAGCATTTT
TRBJ2-2,.,TRBV7-8,.,CASRIRGRNTGELFF,TGTGCCAGCAGGATTAGGGGGAGGAACACCGGGGAGCTGTTTTTT
TRBJ1-4,.,TRBV2,.,CASSPSGISNEKLFF,TGTGCCAGCAGTCCCTCGGGGATCAGCAATGAAAAACTGTTTTTT
TRBJ1-5,.,TRBV6-5,.,CASKRGGDQPQHF,TGTGCCAGCAAACGGGGAGGGGACCAGCCCCAGCATTTT
TRBJ1-6,.,TRBV15,.,CATSLALLSPLHF,TGTGCCACCAGCTTGGCCCTTCTTTCACCCCTCCACTTT
TRBJ2-3,.,TRBV3-1/TRBV3-2,.,CASSQAPAMWDTQYF,TGTGCCAGCAGCCAAGCCCCCGCTATGTGGGATACGCAGTATTTT
TRBJ1-5,.,TRBV5-3,.,CARSLGRRSNQPQHF,TGTGCCAGAAGCTTGGGGAGAAGGAGCAATCAGCCCCAGCATTTT
TRBJ1-2,TRBD1,TRBV3-1/TRBV3-2,.,CASSRTGFGYTF,TGTGCCAGCAGCCGGACAGGGTTTGGCTACACCTTC
TRBJ2-5,.,TRBV19,.,CASSAGHLYQETQYF,TGTGCCAGTAGTGCCGGACATCTGTACCAAGAGACCCAGTACTTC
TRBJ1-3,.,TRBV18,few,CASPTTEGRGSAGNTIYF,TGTGCCAGCCCGACAACCGAGGGCCGGGGATCGGCTGGAAACACCATATATTTT
TRBJ2-2,TRBD1,TRBV3-1/TRBV3-2,.,CASSPRDRAGGELFF,TGTGCCAGCAGCCCCCGGGACAGGGCTGGCGGGGAGCTGTTTTTT
TRBJ2-7,.,TRBV5-1,.,CASSLGPGSYEQYF,TGCGCCAGCAGCTTGGGGCCTGGCAGCTACGAGCAGTACTTC
TRBJ2-3,TRBD1,TRBV9,.,CASSVDAGQGLIDTQYF,TGTGCCAGCAGCGTGGACGCGGGACAGGGGTTAATAGATACGCAGTATTTT
TRBJ2-3,.,TRBV5-4,.,CASSLYLGQDTQYF,TGTGCCAGCAGCTTGTACCTCGGACAAGATACGCAGTATTTT
TRBJ1-5,TRBD1,TRBV4-3,.,CASGDRGLNQPQHF,TGCGCCAGCGGCGACAGGGGGCTCAATCAGCCCCAGCATTTT
TRBJ2-7,.,TRBV6-5,.,CATHIPGSSYEQYF,TGTGCCACCCATATTCCCGGGAGCTCCTACGAGCAGTACTTC
TRBJ2-5,TRBD2,TRBV5-1,many,CASSQASGGPEETQYF,TGCGCCAGCAGCCAGGCTAGCGGGGGGCCCGAAGAGACCCAGTACTTC